What follows are 25 T cell receptor beta chains derived from one specimen sequenced in a study of blood T cell repertoires in COVID-19. Here immunoSEQ multiplex PCR was the method, and the copy in TCRdb shows in-frame clones only, minus some. In the table there are around 150,000 clones, around 85% of which are singletons. The sequencing input was peripheral blood. These TCRs come from a man between 65 and 85 years old with acute or convalescent COVID-19.

The J gene is TRBJ2-7, the V gene TRBV28, with D possibly matching TRBD1 (5 bases). V was pared by 3 bases and J by 7 bases, with 7 bases between. This CDR3 has 11 amino acids. The germline V gene encodes CDR1 MDHEN and CDR2 SYDVKM. The chain's CDR3 is CASSFNREQYF. CDR3 DNA sequence: TGTGCCAGCAGTTTTAACAGGGAGCAGTACTTC.

A remark on this clone: The sample contains more than one DNA sequence encoding this CDR3. The chain is built from TRBV7-3 and TRBJ2-3; TRBD2 might be the D (6 bases). The CDR3 sequence is 15 residues long. The V gene's germline CDR1 is SGHTA and CDR2 FQGTGA. V lost 7 bases to trimming and J lost 2 bases, with 16 bases between them. In DNA, the CDR3 is TGTGCCAGCACCCTGGGGGGTAGAAACACAGATACGCAGTATTTT. Translated, it gives CASTLGGRNTDTQYF.

The chain employs TRBV3-1 (or the pseudogene TRBV3-2) and TRBJ1-1; 10 nucleotides agree with TRBD1. Germline values: CDR1 LGHDT, CDR2 YNNKEL (reference sequence). The J segment lost 5 bases and the V segment lost 0 bases, leaving 6 bases of the junction unmatched. The CDR3 is 16 amino acids. The CDR3 coding sequence is TGTGCCAGCAGCCAAGAATGGGACAGGGGAGGGACTGAAGCTTTCTTT. Translation: CASSQEWDRGGTEAFF.

The chain links TRBV18 to TRBJ2-2; a possible D gene is TRBD2 (5 bases). The CDR3 loop spans 15 amino acids. CDR1 and CDR2 from the germline V gene are KGHSH and LQKENI. Trimming removed 4 bases at V and 0 bases at J, with 9 bases between. The CDR3 DNA follows: TGTGCCAGCTCACGGGCTAGCCCGAACACCGGGGAGCTGTTTTTT. It translates to CASSRASPNTGELFF.

The chain recombines TRBV5-1 with TRBJ2-3; TRBD2 might be the D (6 bases). CDR3 size: 16 residues. Germline assignment: CDR1 SGHRS and CDR2 YFSETQ. V lost 0 bases, J lost 5 bases, and 16 bases lay in between. DNA for the CDR3: TGCGCCAGCAGCTTGGCCGCAAGAGGGACTGGAGATACGCAGTATTTT. Its protein is CASSLAARGTGDTQYF. Combining the CDR3 with reference TRBV5-1 and TRBJ2-3 gives the whole variable domain KAGVTQTPRYLIKTRGQQVTLSCSPISGHRSVSWYQQTPGQGLQFLFEYFSETQRNKGNFPGRFSGRQFSNSRSEMNVSTLELGDSALYLCASSLAARGTGDTQYFGPGTRLTVL.

The chain employs TRBV28 and TRBJ1-1; 10 positions agree with TRBD1. The CDR3 is 15 amino acids. Germline V gives CDR1 MDHEN, CDR2 SYDVKM. The V segment lost 5 bases and the J segment 4 bases; nucleotides outside the gene matches: 7. The CDR3 nucleotides are TGTGCCAGCAGTCCGACAGGGGGCGCGGGCACTGAAGCTTTCTTT. Translation: CASSPTGGAGTEAFF.

The CDR3 loop reads CASTGGYEQYF. CDR3 bases: TGTGCCAGCACAGGAGGCTACGAGCAGTACTTC. The rearrangement uses TRBV28 and TRBJ2-7; D may be TRBD2 (5 bases). The germline CDR1 and CDR2 sequences are MDHEN and SYDVKM. Trimming removed 7 bases from V and 3 bases from J, with 7 bases in between. The CDR3 spans 11 residues.

This chain joins TRBV18 and TRBJ2-3, with D possibly TRBD1 on 6 matching bases. The V end was cut by 6 bases, the J end by 2 bases, with 18 bases between. CDR3 length equals 16 residues. Germline V CDR1 and CDR2: KGHSH, LQKENI. The CDR3 coding sequence is TGTGCCAGCTCTCTCCCGGGACAAGGGTACACAGATACGCAGTATTTT. Translated: CASSLPGQGYTDTQYF.

V is TRBV7-9 and J is TRBJ2-3; D remains ambiguous. CDR1 and CDR2 from the germline V gene are SEHNR and FQNEAQ (reference sequence). V lost 5 bases and J 1 base, leaving 10 bases between the germline ends. The CDR3 has 14 residues. The CDR3 DNA is TGTGCCAGCAGCAAACTGTCCGGCACAGATACGCAGTATTTT. Amino acids: CASSKLSGTDTQYF.

The chain couples TRBV10-2 to TRBJ1-5; D uncertain. The CDR3 runs to 14 residues. V lost 4 bases and J 3 bases, leaving 10 bases between the germline ends. The germline gives CDR1 WSHSY, CDR2 SAAADI. CDR3 DNA: TGCGCCAGCAGTGGAAGTACAGTCAATCAGCCCCAGCATTTT. This encodes CASSGSTVNQPQHF.

This clone was observed a single time. This chain joins TRBV29-1 and TRBJ2-3; no reliable D call. Germline V gene data show CDR1 as SQVTM and CDR2 as ANQGSEA. This CDR3 has 13 amino acids. The V end lost 3 bases, the J end lost 0 bases, and 7 bases lay between the germline ends. The CDR3 loop reads CSVDEQSTDTQYF. Written as DNA, the CDR3 is TGCAGCGTTGACGAACAGAGCACAGATACGCAGTATTTT.

This clone has a single count. The V gene is TRBV7-9, the J gene TRBJ2-2, with D perhaps matching TRBD2 (6 bases). Per germline, CDR1 SEHNR and CDR2 FQNEAQ (reference sequence). CDR3 size: 13 residues. V was shortened by 11 bases and J by 4 bases, with 14 bases between the two germline ends. The DNA of the CDR3 is TGTGCCGCTCGGCGGGATGTCACCGGGGAGCTGTTTTTT. Its protein product is CAARRDVTGELFF.

The CDR3 sequence is CASRTGTSRGGETQYF. The CDR3 bases are TGTGCCAGCAGGACAGGGACATCTCGTGGGGGAGAGACCCAGTACTTC. The gene calls are TRBV27 and TRBJ2-5, with 7 bases lining up with TRBD1. V shed 6 bases, J shed 4 bases, and the junction held 14 bases outside the gene matches. This CDR3 is built from 16 residues. Germline V CDR1 and CDR2: MNHEY, SMNVEV (reference sequence).

The V gene is TRBV28, the J gene TRBJ1-2, with 10 bases fitting TRBD1. Per germline, CDR1 MDHEN and CDR2 SYDVKM. The length of the CDR3 is 17 residues. V was pared by 6 bases and J by 0 bases, with 10 bases of the junction left unmatched. DNA of the CDR3: TGTGCCAGCAGCCTCCGGGACAGGGGTTTGCCTAACTATGGCTACACCTTC. Translating gives CASSLRDRGLPNYGYTF.

The chain employs TRBV5-8 and TRBJ1-5; D gene ambiguous. Germline CDR1 and CDR2: SGHTS and YDEGEE. Trimming left V 1 base short and J 5 bases short, with 16 bases between. The CDR3 contains 16 residues. This CDR3 reads CASSLRRAPGDQPQHF. The CDR3 DNA sequence: TGTGCCAGCAGCTTGAGGAGGGCGCCCGGGGATCAGCCCCAGCATTTT.

This clone was seen a handful of times. The chain is built from TRBV25-1 and TRBJ1-2; the D gene is possibly TRBD1 (5 bases). Germline CDR1 MGHDK, CDR2 SYGVNS. Trimming took 5 bases from V and 8 from J, leaving 12 bases between them. The CDR3 loop spans 12 amino acids. The DNA of the CDR3 is TGTGCCAGCAGTTCCCCAGGGTTAGGCTACACCTTC. It is translated as CASSSPGLGYTF.

V gene TRBV27 combines with J gene TRBJ2-5; TRBD2 agrees at 12 bases. The V segment lost 2 bases and the J segment 0 bases; nucleotides outside the gene matches: 1. CDR1 is MNHEY, CDR2 SMNVEV, per germline (reference sequence). The CDR3 sequence is 16 residues long. In DNA, the CDR3 is TGTGCCAGCAGTTTAAGGACTAGCGGGAACCAAGAGACCCAGTACTTC. Amino acid sequence: CASSLRTSGNQETQYF.

J is TRBJ2-7 and V is TRBV5-1; TRBD2 matches at 12 bases. The germline CDR1 and CDR2 sequences are SGHRS and YFSETQ. This CDR3 region has 15 residues. V lost 4 bases, J lost 3 bases, and 5 bases stayed unmatched. This CDR3 reads CASSPGLAGNYEQYF. The CDR3 bases are TGCGCCAGCAGCCCCGGACTAGCGGGAAACTACGAGCAGTACTTC.

The chain employs TRBV2 and TRBJ1-4, with unresolved D. V shed 7 bases and J shed 7 bases, with 10 bases lying between them. Per germline, CDR1 SNHLY and CDR2 FYNNEI. This CDR3 region has 12 residues. The CDR3 loop reads CASNREGEKLFF. DNA of the CDR3: TGTGCCAGCAACCGGGAGGGTGAAAAACTGTTTTTT.

V and J are TRBV7-9 and TRBJ2-1; a weak D match, TRBD2 (5 bases). The germline CDR1 and CDR2 sequences are SEHNR and FQNEAQ (reference sequence). Trimming pared 8 bases from V and 0 bases from J, leaving 8 bases between. The CDR3 contains 13 residues. CDR3 residues: CASSGSSYNEQFF. CDR3 coding DNA: TGTGCCAGCTCGGGAAGCTCCTACAATGAGCAGTTCTTC.

V gene TRBV12-5 combines with J gene TRBJ2-7; TRBD1 aligns across 8 bases. The germline gives CDR1 LGHNT, CDR2 FRNRAP. The CDR3 consists of 12 residues. The V gene end was trimmed by 1 base and the J gene end by 10 bases; junction bases not matched to a gene: 3. The CDR3: CASGLGTGRQYF. For the CDR3, the DNA is TGTGCTAGTGGTTTGGGGACAGGGAGACAGTACTTC.

Remarks on this clone: Distinct nucleotide sequences in the sample also encode this CDR3. This chain's CDR3 is CASSLGSGGTNQPQHF. The CDR3 DNA reads TGCGCCAGCAGTTTAGGGTCAGGGGGCACTAATCAGCCCCAGCATTTT. This chain links TRBV5-1 with TRBJ1-5; TRBD1 agrees at 8 bases. J gave up 4 bases and V 5 bases, and 11 bases lay outside the gene matches. The CDR3 loop spans 16 amino acids. Germline-derived CDR1 and CDR2 are SGHRS and YFSETQ.

J is TRBJ2-5 and V is TRBV24-1; TRBD2 matches at 11 bases. Germline CDR1 is KGHDR and CDR2 is SFDVKD. After removal of 6 bases from V and 7 bases from J, the junction contained 9 bases not matched to a gene. CDR3 length: 15 residues. The CDR3 is CATSQGTSGPRTQYF. CDR3 DNA sequence: TGTGCCACCAGTCAAGGGACTAGCGGACCGAGGACCCAGTACTTC.

J is TRBJ2-1 and V is TRBV11-2; TRBD2 is a possible D gene (6 bases). CDR3 length: 12 residues. Germline CDR1 reads SGHAT; CDR2 reads FQNNGV. The V end was cut by 6 bases, the J end by 4 bases, with 7 bases between. CDR3 loop: CASSRGYNEQFF. CDR3 nucleotides: TGTGCCAGCAGTCGGGGGTACAATGAGCAGTTCTTC.

This sequence joins TRBV6-6 and TRBJ2-7, with 7 bases that match TRBD1. Germline CDR1 reads MNHNY; CDR2 reads SVGAGI (reference sequence). CDR3 length: 14 amino acids. Losses at the gene ends were 7 bases for V and 2 bases for J; bases not matched to a gene: 8. CDR3 bases: TGTGCCAGCACCCACAGGGGAGCCCCCTACGAGCAGTACTTC. Residues: CASTHRGAPYEQYF.